Below, 6 T cell receptor beta chains from the same sample are listed, as sequenced in a study of blood T cells in healthy people across ages. A second roughly 7 to 11 cycle PCR used barcoded and J-beta primers. TCRdb independently ran MiXCR on the 5' RACE reads; one entry per CDR3 protein. The sample includes about 280,000 distinct CDR3 sequences, roughly 26% of them seen just once. Sequencing used blood. Receptor source: a woman in her 70s in good health.

The V and J genes are TRBV7-2 and TRBJ2-3, with D unresolved. The germline CDR1 and CDR2 sequences are SGHTA and FQGNSA. The CDR3 covers 15 residues. The ends were cut back, 3 bases at V and 0 bases at J, with 10 bases in the middle. CDR3 in amino acids: CASSFGSKSTDTQYF. CDR3 in DNA: TGTGCCAGCAGCTTTGGAAGCAAAAGCACAGATACGCAGTATTTT.

This sequence joins TRBV2 and TRBJ2-3, with D possibly TRBD1 on 9 matching bases. Germline CDR1 reads SNHLY; CDR2 reads FYNNEI. With 6 bases removed from V and 2 bases from J, the gap between germline ends came to 18 bases. The CDR3 length is 16 residues. DNA of the CDR3: TGTGCCAGCAGGCGGGGGGACAGGGCCGCCACAGATACGCAGTATTTT. Encoded protein: CASRRGDRAATDTQYF.

This clonotype has just a few counts. This chain connects TRBV20-1 to TRBJ2-7, with 10 bases identical to TRBD2. CDR3 length: 14 residues. J lost 4 bases, V lost 4 bases, and 7 bases had no gene match. Per germline, CDR1 DFQATT and CDR2 SNEGSKA (reference sequence). CDR3 sequence reads: CSATDSGRQYEQYF. The CDR3 region has the DNA TGCAGTGCTACAGATAGCGGGAGGCAATACGAGCAGTACTTC.

The chain joins TRBV2 to TRBJ2-5; TRBD2 agrees at 7 bases. V trimming: 3 bases; J trimming: 5 bases; junction bases outside the gene matches: 12. Per the germline V gene, CDR1 is SNHLY and CDR2 is FYNNEI. The CDR3 spans 16 residues. The CDR3 loop is CASSDRGAGESETQYF. The CDR3 region has the DNA TGTGCCAGCAGTGACCGAGGTGCGGGAGAATCCGAGACCCAGTACTTC.

This clonotype was detected many times. The chain is built from TRBV7-2 and TRBJ1-4; 9 positions agree with TRBD1. Trimming cost V 5 bases and J 5 bases; bases outside gene matches: 9. Germline CDR1 SGHTA, CDR2 FQGNSA. This CDR3 is built from 16 residues. The CDR3 reads CASSLRRDRANEKLFF. DNA for the CDR3: TGTGCCAGCAGCCTCCGACGGGACAGGGCAAATGAAAAACTGTTTTTT.

The chain joins TRBV29-1 to TRBJ2-3, with TRBD2 matching 8 bases. Germline V CDR1 and CDR2: SQVTM, ANQGSEA. The V and J ends lost 6 bases and 5 bases, in that order; junction bases with no gene match: 7. This CDR3 has 13 amino acids. CDR3 sequence (DNA): TGCAGCGTAAGCGGGAGCGGAGTAGATACGCAGTATTTT. This encodes CSVSGSGVDTQYF.